What follows are 20 T cell receptor beta chains derived from one specimen sequenced in a study of post-analysis software for immune sequencing data. Every TCR beta cDNA library bore unique molecular identifiers. Each CDR3 protein gets one entry after TCRdb re-called the PCR reads with MiXCR. The repertoire has roughly 200,000 distinct CDR3 sequences, 25% to 35% of them found once; the top ten carry roughly 3.4%. No antigen has been identified for these receptors. Study-level points and caveats: TRBV5-6, TRBV5-1 and TRBV20-1 belonged to a set of roughly five TRBV segments that were more frequent in patients than controls.

The sample consisted of blood. Every receptor here comes from a girl aged 2-17 years with multiple sclerosis.

The rearrangement links TRBV6-1 to TRBJ2-3, with 7 nucleotides matching TRBD2. The junction had 14 bases not matched to a gene; V was cut back by 0 bases and J by 2 bases. Germline CDR1 is MNHNS and CDR2 is SASEGT. This CDR3 has 19 residues. DNA for the CDR3: TGTGCCAGCAGTGAAGCGCTTCTCGGGTCTAGCGGTTACACAGATACGCAGTATTTT. Its protein is CASSEALLGSSGYTDTQYF.

Concerning this clonotype: Being one base from a much bigger clone, this may be a read error. This chain uses TRBV5-1 with TRBJ2-1; D gene unclear. The germline V gene has CDR1 SGHRS and CDR2 YFSETQ. The CDR3 runs 14 residues. The CDR3 sequence is CASGLWTSYNEQFF. CDR3 DNA sequence: TGCGCCAGCGGCTTGTGGACGAGCTACAATGAGCAGTTCTTC. Full variable domain (rest looked up from reference TRBV5-1 and TRBJ2-1): KAGVTQTPRYLIKTRGQQVTLSCSPISGHRSVSWYQQTPGQGLQFLFEYFSETQRNKGNFPGRFSGRQFSNSRSEMNVSTLELGDSALYLCASGLWTSYNEQFFGPGTRLTVL.

The chain links TRBV5-1 to TRBJ1-3, with no clear D. Germline-derived CDR1 and CDR2 are SGHRS and YFSETQ. V dropped 2 bases and J dropped 4 bases, with 16 bases sitting between them. The CDR3 is made up of 16 amino acids. The CDR3, as DNA: TGCGCCAGCAGCTTCGAAGGACCCGCTGGGGGAAACACCATATATTTT. It specifies CASSFEGPAGGNTIYF. Complete variable domain (other parts from reference TRBV5-1 and TRBJ1-3): KAGVTQTPRYLIKTRGQQVTLSCSPISGHRSVSWYQQTPGQGLQFLFEYFSETQRNKGNFPGRFSGRQFSNSRSEMNVSTLELGDSALYLCASSFEGPAGGNTIYFGEGSWLTVV.

In the case of this clonotype: A single base separates this from a much larger clone, so it may be a read error. J is TRBJ2-1 and V is TRBV25-1; D gene ambiguous. Near its end, the DNA agrees better with TRBJ2-7, so the J call may be wrong. The CDR3 sequence is 12 residues long. Looked up from germline, CDR1 is MGHDK and CDR2 is SYGVNS. The CDR3 loop reads CASSVQANEQYF. CDR3 bases: TGTGCCAGCAGTGTCCAGGCGAATGAGCAGTACTTC.

This clonotype was counted only a few times. This chain connects TRBV12-5 to TRBJ1-1; no reliable D call. Germline values: CDR1 LGHNT, CDR2 FRNRAP. The V end was cut by 11 bases, the J end by 12 bases, with 10 bases between. This CDR3 comprises 8 residues. CDR3 amino acids: CAFRCTFF. In DNA form, the CDR3 reads TGTGCTTTCCGGTGCACTTTCTTT. The entire variable domain, with the rest obtained from reference TRBV12-5 and TRBJ1-1, is as follows: DARVTQTPRHKVTEMGQEVTMRCQPILGHNTVFWYRQTMMQGLELLAYFRNRAPLDDSGMPKDRFSAEMPDATLATLKIQPSEPRDSAVYFCAFRCTFFGQGTRLTVV.

This chain joins TRBV11-2 and TRBJ2-1; D possibly corresponds to TRBD1 (5 bases). Gene TRBJ2-7 matches the end of the DNA better, so the J call may be wrong. Germline V CDR1 and CDR2: SGHAT, FQNNGV. The CDR3 contains 14 residues. The CDR3 DNA follows: TGTGCCAGCACCCTAGGGGCCGGGCTCTACGAGCAGTACTTC. It is translated as CASTLGAGLYEQYF.

CDR3 in amino acids: CASGRCTETQYF. The CDR3 nucleotides are TGTGCCAGCGGGAGGTGTACCGAGACCCAGTACTTC. This chain links TRBV7-2 with TRBJ2-5, with D possibly TRBD2 on 6 matching bases. Trimming stripped 8 bases from V and 5 bases from J, with 12 bases between. CDR1 SGHTA and CDR2 FQGNSA come from the germline V gene. The CDR3 is 12 amino acids.

This clonotype was recorded at least ten times. V is TRBV6-5 and J is TRBJ1-2; D not resolved. The CDR3 runs to 13 residues. Between the trimmed V and J ends, which lost 2 bases and 4 bases, there was a span of 8 bases. Germline assignment: CDR1 MNHEY and CDR2 SVGAGI. Here the CDR3 reads CASSYAVLYGYTF. The CDR3 region has the DNA TGTGCCAGCAGTTACGCCGTTCTCTATGGCTACACCTTC.

In regard to this clonotype: The junction does not match germline at one end; this may be a read error. The genes are TRBV28 and TRBJ1-6; D unresolved. This CDR3 has 12 residues. CDR1 is MDHEN, CDR2 SYDVKM, per germline. In DNA, the CDR3 is TGTGCCAGCAGTTTCCCGCGTAGGCCCCCCCACTTT. Translated: CASSFPRRPPHF.

This clonotype was recorded a few times. The chain couples TRBV7-9 to TRBJ1-4; TRBD1 matches at 10 bases. J was trimmed by 6 bases and V by 4 bases; bases with no gene match: 5. The CDR3 runs 15 residues. The germline gives CDR1 SEHNR, CDR2 FQNEAQ (reference sequence). The CDR3 coding sequence is TGTGCCAGCAGCTCCCCCGGGACAGGGGATGAAAAACTGTTTTTT. This translates into CASSSPGTGDEKLFF.

The chain has TRBV29-1 and TRBJ2-5; 7 nucleotides line up with TRBD1. The CDR3 extends over 14 amino acids. CDR1 and CDR2 from the germline V gene are SQVTM and ANQGSEA. V was clipped by 7 bases and J by 11 bases; unmatched bases: 19. CDR3 in DNA: TGCAGCGCCCGAAAGGGGGCAGGGAACAATGAGCAGTACTTC. It codes for CSARKGAGNNEQYF.

The J gene is TRBJ2-1, the V gene TRBV11-3; D is uncertain. The germline V gene has CDR1 SGHNT and CDR2 YENEEA. V lost 1 base to trimming and J lost 0 bases, with 7 bases between them. The CDR3 consists of 15 residues. Here the CDR3 DNA reads TGTGCCAGCAGCTTAGCCGGGCTCTCCTACAATGAGCAGTTCTTC. Translated, it gives CASSLAGLSYNEQFF.

Points on this clonotype: This may come from a read error, since a much larger clone is one base off. This chain connects TRBV20-1 to TRBJ2-4; 8 nucleotides align to TRBD2. The DNA end lines up better with TRBJ2-5; the J call may be wrong. Germline CDR1 is DFQATT and CDR2 is SNEGSKA (reference sequence). This CDR3 region has 15 residues. The CDR3 spells CSASRGGKGHETQYF. DNA of the CDR3: TGCAGTGCTTCTCGCGGGGGGAAGGGCCATGAGACCCAGTACTTC.

Comment on this clonotype: This may be a read error, as it is one base from a much larger clone. The chain links TRBV28 to TRBJ2-5, with 10 bases identical to TRBD2. TRBJ2-7 explains the end of the DNA better; the J call may be wrong. Germline CDR1 MDHEN, CDR2 SYDVKM. This CDR3 comprises 14 residues. The CDR3, as DNA: TGTGCCAGCAAGTGGCTAGCGGGAGCTGGCGAGCAGTACTTC. It translates to CASKWLAGAGEQYF.

The genes are TRBV29-1 and TRBJ1-1, with D perhaps matching TRBD1 (5 bases). V was clipped by 0 bases and J by 8 bases, with 13 bases between them. Germline CDR1 and CDR2: SQVTM and ANQGSEA. The length of the CDR3 is 13 residues. The DNA for the CDR3 is TGCAGCGTTGAAGATCACAGGAGGGAAGAAGCTTTCTTT. Its protein product is CSVEDHRREEAFF.

CDR3 sequence (DNA): TGCGCCAGCAGCGGGGCGGGAGTGGACTACAATGAGCAGTTCTTC. Translated, it gives CASSGAGVDYNEQFF. The genes are TRBV5-1 and TRBJ2-1; 7 bases agree with TRBD2. Trimming took 4 bases from V and 3 from J; bases not matched to a gene: 7. CDR1 SGHRS and CDR2 YFSETQ come from the germline V gene. The CDR3 runs 15 residues.

The V and J genes are TRBV20-1 and TRBJ1-2; D is unclear. This CDR3 is 13 amino acids long. Germline-derived CDR1 and CDR2 are DFQATT and SNEGSKA (reference sequence). Deletions cut 4 bases from V and 5 bases from J, with 14 bases between. CDR3 region: CSANKQATYGYTF. The DNA for the CDR3 is TGCAGTGCTAATAAGCAGGCTACGTATGGCTACACCTTC.

To note about this clonotype: Just one base apart from a much larger clone, this may be a read error. The DNA of the CDR3 is TGCGCCAGCAGCCAAACCGGCTCCGGAGGGGGCGTGCAGTACTTC. Translated, it gives CASSQTGSGGGVQYF. V and J are TRBV4-1 and TRBJ2-4, with a tentative D call TRBD1 (7 bases). Germline loops: CDR1 MGHRA, CDR2 YSYEKL. V was clipped by 2 bases and J by 13 bases, with 21 bases between them. The CDR3 length is 15 residues.

The chain couples TRBV30 to TRBJ1-1; 7 nucleotides align to TRBD1. With V trimmed by 8 bases and J by 11 bases, 17 bases remained unmatched. Germline V gene sequence: CDR1 GTSNPN, CDR2 SVGIG (reference sequence). The CDR3 spans 13 residues. The CDR3 protein is CAGIFRDSKWAFF. The CDR3 DNA is TGTGCCGGGATATTCCGGGACAGTAAATGGGCTTTCTTT.

Concerning this clonotype itself: A much larger clone sits a single nucleotide away, making a read error possible. This chain links TRBV12-3 or TRBV12-4 with TRBJ2-3; a weak D match, TRBD1 (5 bases). The CDR3 is 13 amino acids. The CDR3 loop is CASRNTGTDAQYF. As DNA, the CDR3 is TGTGCCAGCAGGAACACAGGCACAGATGCGCAGTATTTT.